The clone carrying this T cell receptor beta chain was recorded at least ten times. Its antigen remains unidentified. Using its own MiXCR run on the RACE reads, TCRdb lists one record per CDR3 protein. The sample holds over 80,000 distinct CDR3 sequences, 9.5% to 13% seen once. These data are taken from a study of human T cells and chemical hapten exposure. Study summary: In the sensitization step, 2% DPC was placed on approximately 2 cm by approximately 2 cm of upper inner arm skin. The patients were mostly female; they had alopecia areata, totalis or universalis.

General observations from the study: With regard to DPC sensitization, TCRs above 1 in 1000 frequency did not change.

The CDR3 contains 16 residues. CDR1 and CDR2 (germline): SGHRS, YFSETQ. V lost 0 bases and J 6 bases, leaving 15 bases between the germline ends. Time point indicated: patch test 3, about 24 weeks after DPC sensitization. The treatment is: therapeutic diphenylcyclopropenone sensitization with weekly scalp DPC. The chain is built from TRBV5-1 and TRBJ1-4; D is unresolved. This material consisted of whole blood, taken in connection with sensitization to the hapten diphenylcyclopropenone (DPC). The clonotype originates from a woman under 40 with alopecia areata. Some clones in this sample may be carry-over from other donors' samples. The CDR3 DNA reads TGCGCCAGCAGCTTGGGGGTAACGGGAGAGGATGAAAAACTGTTTTTT. Its translation is CASSLGVTGEDEKLFF.